The 14 T cell receptor beta chains in this list originate from one sample, sequenced in a study of CXCR3-negative and CXCR3-positive naive CD8 T cells. Through 5' RACE with UMI labels, the TRB cDNA libraries were prepared. After re-calling the 5' RACE reads, TCRdb lists one entry per CDR3 protein, DNA absent. Reported are tens of thousands of distinct CDR3 sequences; the ten largest clones contain roughly a tenth. The sample was memory CD8+ T cells from blood. These receptors all stem from a human donor in good health. Some clones in this sample may be carry-over from other donors' samples.

The rearrangement links TRBV29-1 to TRBJ2-7; the D call from TCRdb, TRBD1, cannot be confirmed without DNA. The CDR3 covers 13 residues. Germline values: CDR1 SQVTM, CDR2 ANQGSEA. The CDR3 here is CSVVTPMDVEQYF.

Its frequency marks this clonotype as medium-sized. The V and J genes are TRBV6-5 and TRBJ1-1; TCRdb gives TRBD1 as the D gene, but with no DNA this cannot be confirmed. CDR3 length: 13 residues. The germline gives CDR1 MNHEY, CDR2 SVGAGI. CDR3 loop: CASSTLGAAEAFF.

CDR3 region: CASSLDFDSEQYF. The chain recombines TRBV7-9 with TRBJ2-7. Germline V CDR1 and CDR2: SEHNR, FQNEAQ (reference sequence). This CDR3 has 13 residues.

This chain connects TRBV6-2 or TRBV6-3 to TRBJ2-7; TCRdb reports TRBD2, a call that lacks DNA to check it against. The germline gives CDR1 MNHEY, CDR2 SVGEGT. The CDR3 is made up of 12 amino acids. The CDR3 sequence: CASSQTSREQYF.

The chain recombines TRBV2 with TRBJ1-5; TCRdb's D call of TRBD1 is untestable without DNA. There are 15 residues in the CDR3. CDR1 is SNHLY, CDR2 FYNNEI, per germline. The CDR3 region is CASRTGGLSNQPQHF. The full variable domain, its missing parts supplied by reference TRBV2 and TRBJ1-5, is EPEVTQTPSHQVTQMGQEVILRCVPISNHLYFYWYRQILGQKVEFLVSFYNNEISEKSEIFDDQFSVERPDGSNFTLKIRSTKLEDSAMYFCASRTGGLSNQPQHFGDGTRLSIL.

This chain uses TRBV12-3 or TRBV12-4 with TRBJ2-2; TCRdb lists TRBD2, though no DNA is available to test this call. There are 17 residues in the CDR3. CDR3 in amino acids: CASSLATGLANTGELFF.

The chain joins TRBV6-1 to TRBJ2-1; TCRdb returns TRBD2, unconfirmable since there is no DNA. Germline-derived CDR1 and CDR2 are MNHNS and SASEGT. The CDR3 sequence is 15 residues long. CDR3 loop: CASSGLAGGQNEQFF.

The rearrangement links TRBV7-6 to TRBJ1-3. Per the germline V gene, CDR1 is SGHVS and CDR2 is FNYEAQ. There are 18 residues in the CDR3. CDR3 sequence reads: CASSLGVILSSSGNTIYF.

The chain has TRBV29-1 and TRBJ1-1; the TRBD1 assignment by TCRdb is unverifiable without DNA. This CDR3 is 12 amino acids long. Germline loops: CDR1 SQVTM, CDR2 ANQGSEA. CDR3 residues: CSARTGGTEAFF.

J is TRBJ1-6 and V is TRBV5-1; TCRdb picks TRBD1, but there is no DNA to check that call. CDR3 length: 19 residues. CDR1 and CDR2 (germline): SGHRS, YFSETQ. The CDR3 sequence is CASSLALEGTAAGNSPLHF.

This chain links TRBV6-4 with TRBJ1-1. Germline V CDR1 and CDR2: MRHNA, SNTAGT. The CDR3 loop spans 15 amino acids. CDR3 protein: CASSDSSDISTEAFF.

The chain recombines TRBV4-1 with TRBJ2-7; with no DNA, the TCRdb D assignment of TRBD2 cannot be verified. The CDR3 runs to 15 residues. The germline V gene has CDR1 MGHRA and CDR2 YSYEKL. The CDR3 loop is CASSQVRGGLYEQYF.

The chain links TRBV7-9 to TRBJ2-1; the D call from TCRdb, TRBD1, cannot be confirmed without DNA. The CDR3 sequence is 14 residues long. In germline, CDR1 is SEHNR, CDR2 FQNEAQ (reference sequence). CDR3 residues: CASSGQAVYNEQFF.

The chain couples TRBV6-5 to TRBJ2-7. Per the germline V gene, CDR1 is MNHEY and CDR2 is SVGAGI. The CDR3 extends over 15 amino acids. The CDR3: CASSYSSGDSYEQYF.